These T cell receptor beta chains were read from a single sample in a study of blood T cell repertoires in COVID-19. Some clones are missing from TCRdb's copy, which holds only in-frame ones; the method was immunoSEQ multiplex PCR. The data show 95,000 to 150,000 clones, about 91% seen once. The sequenced sample consisted of peripheral blood. These receptors originate from a woman aged 45-59 years with active or convalescent COVID-19. Each CDR3 is given with its conserved first and last residue. D genes are given only for firm matches. Some rows mark clone size as missing; the rest say once, few, many or name a class of expanded clone.

TRBV5-4	.	.	TRBJ2-1	TGTGCCAGCAGCGAACTCGAGGGGGTCTCCTACAATGAGCAGTTCTTC	CASSELEGVSYNEQFF
TRBV7-9	few	.	TRBJ2-5	TGTGCCAGCAGCTTAGCACATTGGGAGACCCAGTACTTC	CASSLAHWETQYF
TRBV30	.	.	TRBJ2-7	TGTGCCTGGAGCGGGGTTAGGGATGACTACGAGCAGTACTTC	CAWSGVRDDYEQYF
TRBV11-2	.	.	TRBJ1-2	TGTGCCAGCAACCGGGGGGCTATTAACTATGGCTACACCTTC	CASNRGAINYGYTF
TRBV7-2	.	TRBD2	TRBJ2-2	TGTGCCAGCAGCTTAGTCGGGACTAGTCCCGCCGGGGAGCTGTTTTTT	CASSLVGTSPAGELFF
TRBV6-6	.	TRBD1	TRBJ1-3	TGTGCCAGCGGACAGGGTGGAAACACCATATATTTT	CASGQGGNTIYF
TRBV30	.	.	TRBJ1-6	TGTGCCTGGAAAGAAAGTACTGATTCACCCCTCCACTTT	CAWKESTDSPLHF
TRBV4-3	.	TRBD1	TRBJ2-2	TGCGCCAGCAGCCCGAGGGCAGGGGGCTACACCGGGGAGCTGTTTTTT	CASSPRAGGYTGELFF
TRBV15	.	.	TRBJ1-3	TGTGCCACCAGCAGCCTGGACATCCTCGCTGGAAACACCATATATTTT	CATSSLDILAGNTIYF
TRBV5-1	.	TRBD2	TRBJ2-1	TGCGCCAGCAGCTTGCTCGACGCTCGGGGGGGATCCTACAATGAGCAGTTCTTC	CASSLLDARGGSYNEQFF
TRBV6-1	.	.	TRBJ1-1	TGTGCCAGCAGTGAAGGACAGGCAGGGCTTAGGGCTGAAGCTTTCTTT	CASSEGQAGLRAEAFF
TRBV19	.	.	TRBJ1-5	TGTGCCACTGGCCCGGGGACTAATAGCAATCAGCCCCAGCATTTT	CATGPGTNSNQPQHF
TRBV19	.	.	TRBJ1-2	TGTGCCAGTACTATGTCCCGACAGGACTATGGCTACACCTTC	CASTMSRQDYGYTF
TRBV4-3	.	.	TRBJ2-3	TGCGCCAGCAGCCAAGACGGGGGAGTGGCAGATACGCAGTATTTT	CASSQDGGVADTQYF
TRBV6-5	.	TRBD2	TRBJ2-7	TGTGCCAGCAGCGCGGGAGATCGGTACGAGCAGTACTTC	CASSAGDRYEQYF
TRBV5-6	few	.	TRBJ1-5	TGTGCCAGCAGCTTTGCATCAGGGGATAGTCAGCCCCAGCATTTT	CASSFASGDSQPQHF
TRBV19	.	TRBD2	TRBJ2-7	TGTGCCAGTAGTATATCCGCGGGAGGTGACGAGCAGTACTTC	CASSISAGGDEQYF
TRBV28	.	TRBD2	TRBJ2-7	TGTGCCAGCAGTCCCCCTGGGACTACTTACGAGCAGTACTTC	CASSPPGTTYEQYF
TRBV4-3	.	.	TRBJ1-1	TGCGCCAGCAGGTGGGCTACTTGGAACACTGAAGCTTTCTTT	CASRWATWNTEAFF
TRBV19	.	.	TRBJ1-2	TGTGCCAGTAGTCAGGTCTATGGCTACACCTTC	CASSQVYGYTF
TRBV7-9	.	.	TRBJ2-3	TGTGCCAGCAGCCCAGGTGGCAGATTCACAGATACGCAGTATTTT	CASSPGGRFTDTQYF
TRBV28	few	TRBD1	TRBJ2-1	TGTGCCAGCAGTTCGCCGGACAGGCTATACAATGAGCAGTTCTTC	CASSSPDRLYNEQFF
TRBV30	.	.	TRBJ2-4	TGTGCCGGCAGAGGGGGACCCAAAAACATTCAGTACTTC	CAGRGGPKNIQYF
TRBV7-5	.	.	TRBJ1-4	TGTGCCAGAAGACCTGAACCGGGACAGAATGAAAAACTGTTTTTT	CARRPEPGQNEKLFF
TRBV12-3/TRBV12-4	few	.	TRBJ1-2	TGTGCCAGCAGTTCTAGGGGGTTCTATGGCTACACCTTC	CASSSRGFYGYTF
TRBV28	.	TRBD1	TRBJ1-1	TGTGCCAGCAGGCAGACAGGGGGCAGGAAGAACACTGAAGCTTTCTTT	CASRQTGGRKNTEAFF
TRBV7-2	.	.	TRBJ1-5	TGTGCCAGCAGCTTAGAGGCAGGGGCCAATCAGCCCCAGCATTTT	CASSLEAGANQPQHF
TRBV28	few	.	TRBJ2-7	TGTGCCAGCAGCCGTAGCTACGAGCAGTACTTC	CASSRSYEQYF
TRBV7-3	.	.	TRBJ2-5	TGTGCCAGCAGCTTATTAGCGCAAGAGACCCAGTACTTC	CASSLLAQETQYF
TRBV6-4	.	TRBD2	TRBJ2-7	TGTGCCAGCAGTGACTCTTTCTCTAGCGGGAGCCACTCCTACGAGCAGTACTTC	CASSDSFSSGSHSYEQYF
TRBV9	.	.	TRBJ1-1	TGTGCCAGCAGCTCACGAGGGTCTGAAGCTTTCTTT	CASSSRGSEAFF
TRBV19	.	TRBD1	TRBJ1-1	TGTGCCAGTAGTATTCGAAGGCGGGTGGACAGGGCGACTGAAGCTTTCTTT	CASSIRRRVDRATEAFF
TRBV3-1/TRBV3-2	.	TRBD1	TRBJ2-3	TGTGCCAGCAGCCACCCTCTACACACCGGGACAGGGGGCGTGGATGCTCTAGATACGCAGTATTTT	CASSHPLHTGTGGVDALDTQYF
TRBV11-3	.	.	TRBJ2-2	TGTGCCAGCAGCCGCCTTGGGGCTACGAACACCGGGGAGCTGTTTTTT	CASSRLGATNTGELFF
TRBV27	.	.	TRBJ1-5	TGTGCCAGCAGCCTGGGGGCAGTGTTCGGCAATCAGCCCCAGCATTTT	CASSLGAVFGNQPQHF
TRBV18	.	.	TRBJ2-7	TGTGCCAGCTCACCACGGGGGCGAGGCTACGAGCAGTACTTC	CASSPRGRGYEQYF
TRBV27	.	.	TRBJ1-1	TGTGCCAGCAAGGGCAGGGGCATGAACACTGAAGCTTTCTTT	CASKGRGMNTEAFF
TRBV18	.	.	TRBJ1-4	TGTGCCAGCTCAGATATGGAGGAAGGGGAAAAACTGTTTTTT	CASSDMEEGEKLFF
TRBV7-2	.	TRBD2	TRBJ2-1	TGTGCCAGCAGCTTAGGGACTAGCGGGAGTTCGCAGTTCTTC	CASSLGTSGSSQFF
TRBV7-3	.	TRBD2	TRBJ2-2	TGTGCCAGCAGCTTGACTAGCGGGATGAATGGGGAGCTGTTTTTT	CASSLTSGMNGELFF
TRBV11-3	.	.	TRBJ2-7	TGTGCCAGCAGCTTAGAAAGCGGACCCTCCTACGAGCAGTACTTC	CASSLESGPSYEQYF
TRBV5-1	few	TRBD1	TRBJ1-2	TGCGCCAGCAGCACCGACAGGGGAAGGGATGGCTACACCTTC	CASSTDRGRDGYTF
TRBV7-2	.	.	TRBJ2-5	TGTGCCAGCAGCGCGGGACTAGGGGGCGAGACCCAGTACTTC	CASSAGLGGETQYF
TRBV28	.	.	TRBJ1-5	TGTGCCAGCAGTGGGGGGGGTCAGCCCCAGCATTTT	CASSGGGQPQHF
TRBV6-5	.	.	TRBJ2-7	TGTGCCAGCAGCCCAGGAATCTCCTACGAGCAGTACTTC	CASSPGISYEQYF
TRBV6-5	.	.	TRBJ2-7	TGTGCCAGCAGTTACAGGGGCAGCTCCTACGAGCAGTACTTC	CASSYRGSSYEQYF
TRBV28	.	TRBD1	TRBJ1-2	TGTGCCAGCAGCCCCGGACAGGCCGTATATGGCTACACCTTC	CASSPGQAVYGYTF
TRBV5-6	.	.	TRBJ1-2	TGTGCCAGCAGCTTGGTGCGGGGGGACTATGGCTACACCTTC	CASSLVRGDYGYTF
TRBV7-3	.	TRBD1	TRBJ1-1	TGTGCCAGCAGCTTGGACAGGAACAACACTGAAGCTTTCTTT	CASSLDRNNTEAFF
TRBV4-1	.	TRBD2	TRBJ2-2	TGCGCCAGCAGCCAAAGTTCCACTAGCGGGAGCCCAGCCGGGGAGCTGTTTTTT	CASSQSSTSGSPAGELFF
TRBV5-1	.	.	TRBJ1-1	TGCGCCAGCAGCTCGCTGTTTCTGTCGGCCTCGGGGACTGAAGCTTTCTTT	CASSSLFLSASGTEAFF
TRBV27	.	TRBD2	TRBJ2-7	TGTGCCAGCAGTCCCTCCGGAGCGGGAGGTGGAGAGCAGTACTTC	CASSPSGAGGGEQYF